This T cell receptor (beta chain) is from a study of blood T cell repertoires in COVID-19. Overall study context: Acute and convalescent COVID-19 samples came from the United States, Italy and Spain. In each case, the material was cDNA or gDNA derived from T cells, B-cell-depleted T cells, or PBMCs.

Trimming removed 5 bases from V and 9 bases from J, with 14 bases in between. CDR1 is SGHTA, CDR2 FQGTGA, per germline. The CDR3 is made up of 13 amino acids. Per the original methods: From reference gene primer amplification, estimates of nucleated cell counts were derived. Using immunoSEQ multiplex PCR, the repertoire was profiled, and TCRdb retains in-frame clones only, with some absent. V, J and clone size are those of that table, while D and trimming were read from the DNA. Of about 230,000 clones in the sample, around four fifths were seen once. The sequence was collected from a woman in her seventies with active or convalescent COVID-19. The specimen sequenced was peripheral blood. The J gene is TRBJ2-1, the V gene TRBV7-3, with D possibly TRBD1 on 6 matching bases. In DNA form, the CDR3 reads TGTGCCAGCAGCCCACACAGGGAGAGTGAGCAGTTCTTC. The encoded protein is CASSPHRESEQFF.